The clone carrying this T cell receptor beta chain appeared a single time. Germline lookup yields CDR1 SGDLS and CDR2 YYNGEE. The CDR3 length is 17 residues. The V and J ends lost 2 bases and 5 bases respectively, with 19 bases between them. This sample is drawn from a study of cytomegalovirus exposure and HLA in healthy donors. Primers for the PCR totalled 60 Vbeta and 13 Jbeta. Measured with immunoSEQ multiplex PCR; TCRdb has only the in-frame clones, and not every one. The table has approximately 160,000 clones, 55% to 70% seen once; the top ten hold 2.8%. The chain links TRBV9 to TRBJ2-2; tentatively, D is TRBD2 (5 bases). The source is a woman aged 40 to 49 in good health and CMV-seropositive. Sequenced sample: PBMCs. CDR3 coding DNA: TGTGCCAGCAGCGTGCGGGTAACAGATCGAAAAACCGGGGAGCTGTTTTTT. It is translated as CASSVRVTDRKTGELFF.